These 15 T cell receptor beta chains were sequenced from one sample in a study of cytomegalovirus exposure and HLA in healthy donors. With 60 Vbeta and 13 Jbeta primers, the PCR was carried out. TCRdb's table, derived via immunoSEQ multiplex PCR, lists solely in-frame clones and lacks some. The table records approximately 290,000 clones, approximately 80% of them present only once. Sequencing was performed on PBMCs. The receptors shown here come from a girl aged 2 to 10 in good health and CMV-seronegative.

The rearrangement links TRBV29-1 to TRBJ1-2; TRBD1 matches at 10 bases. The V gene's germline CDR1 is SQVTM and CDR2 ANQGSEA. J was trimmed by 3 bases and V by 4 bases; bases with no gene match: 2. There are 13 residues in the CDR3. Written as DNA, the CDR3 is TGCAGCGTTGCAGGGACAGGGGACTATGGCTACACCTTC. Protein sequence: CSVAGTGDYGYTF.

In this sample, this clone turned up a few times. This chain joins TRBV21-1 and TRBJ1-4; TRBD1, the table's D call, lacks a check against the DNA. TRBV21-1 is a listed pseudogene. This CDR3 has 12 residues. Here the CDR3 reads CARNAGEEKLFF. CDR3 nucleotide sequence: TGTGCCAGAAACGCAGGGGAGGAAAAACTGTTTTTT.

J is TRBJ1-2 and V is TRBV20-1; D is uncertain. With 6 bases removed from V and 6 bases from J, the gap between germline ends came to 5 bases. There are 9 residues in the CDR3. In germline, CDR1 is DFQATT, CDR2 SNEGSKA (reference sequence). The CDR3 is CSAGNGYTF. CDR3 DNA: TGCAGTGCCGGGAATGGCTACACCTTC.

The chain joins TRBV13 to TRBJ1-2; D possibly corresponds to TRBD1 (5 bases). V lost 1 base and J lost 1, with 7 bases in between. The CDR3 consists of 14 residues. Germline V gene sequence: CDR1 PRHDT, CDR2 FYEKMQ (reference sequence). In DNA, the CDR3 is TGTGCCAGCAGCTTAGACAGGAATAACTATGGCTACACCTTC. Encoded protein: CASSLDRNNYGYTF.

The chain uses TRBV6-1 and TRBJ2-2; 8 nucleotides match TRBD2. V dropped 4 bases and J dropped 3; count of bases not matched to a gene: 4. CDR1 is MNHNS and CDR2 is SASEGT in the germline V gene. There are 15 residues in the CDR3. The CDR3 DNA sequence: TGTGCCAGCAGTGCGACTAGCGCGGACACCGGGGAGCTGTTTTTT. Encoded protein: CASSATSADTGELFF.

As regards this clone: A read error may account for a junction end that differs from germline. This sequence joins TRBV30 and TRBJ1-5; D may be TRBD1 (6 bases). The CDR3 is 13 residues long. Germline V gene sequence: CDR1 GTSNPN, CDR2 SVGIG (reference sequence). The CDR3 coding sequence is TGTGCCTGGAGTGTACAGGGCGGTCAGCCCCGGCATTTT. Its protein product is CAWSVQGGQPRHF. The variable domain in full, with the rest retrieved from reference TRBV30 and TRBJ1-5, is SQTIHQWPATLVQPVGSPLSLECTVEGTSNPNLYWYRQAAGRGLQLLFYSVGIGQISSEVPQNLSASRPQDRQFILSSKKLLLSDSGFYLCAWSVQGGQPRHFGDGTRLSIL.

This sequence joins TRBV6-5 and TRBJ1-6; D unresolved. Germline values: CDR1 MNHEY, CDR2 SVGAGI. The CDR3 consists of 14 residues. V was cut by 5 bases and J by 4 bases, with 9 bases left in between. This CDR3 is CASSERVYNSPLHF. CDR3 DNA sequence: TGTGCCAGCAGTGAGAGAGTTTATAATTCACCCCTCCACTTT.

With regard to this clone: The junction differs from germline at one of its ends, possibly a read error. The chain carries TRBV7-9 and TRBJ1-1; no firm D call. CDR1 and CDR2 (germline): SEHNR, FQNEAQ (reference sequence). The CDR3 is 13 amino acids. In DNA form, the CDR3 reads TGTTCCAGCAGCTTAGCTGGCAGGAATAGGGCTTTCTTT. Translating gives CSSSLAGRNRAFF.

J is TRBJ2-1 and V is TRBV27; D remains ambiguous. This CDR3 has 12 amino acids. V was shortened by 0 bases and J by 12 bases, with 9 bases between the two germline ends. CDR1 is MNHEY and CDR2 is SMNVEV in the germline V gene (reference sequence). In DNA, the CDR3 is TGTGCCAGCAGTTTATCCGGCAGACTGCAGTTCTTC. This codes for CASSLSGRLQFF.

The V gene is TRBV27, the J gene TRBJ2-2, with TRBD2 matching 9 bases. The length of the CDR3 is 17 residues. From germline, CDR1 is MNHEY and CDR2 SMNVEV (reference sequence). V lost 4 bases, J lost 3 bases, and 9 bases stayed unmatched. CDR3 amino acids: CASSSGGGASDTGELFF. CDR3 nucleotide sequence: TGTGCCAGCAGTTCAGGCGGGGGGGCCTCAGACACCGGGGAGCTGTTTTTT.

The V gene is TRBV27, the J gene TRBJ1-3; no definite D call. Germline-derived CDR1 and CDR2 are MNHEY and SMNVEV (reference sequence). The CDR3 consists of 14 residues. Trimming shortened V by 8 bases and J by 1 base, and 12 bases separated the two germline ends. DNA for the CDR3: TGTGCCAGCGGGTATCCGGGGTCTGGAAACACCATATATTTT. Translating gives CASGYPGSGNTIYF.

This clone was detected a few times. The V call is TRBV5-1, the J call TRBJ2-1, with 12 positions matching TRBD2. Germline V gene lookup returns CDR1 SGHRS and CDR2 YFSETQ. V lost 5 bases and J lost 4; bases outside the gene matches: 7. The CDR3 is 16 amino acids. As DNA, the CDR3 is TGCGCCAGCAGTAGACTAGCGGGAGCTTCGTACAATGAGCAGTTCTTC. Protein product: CASSRLAGASYNEQFF.

This clone was picked up one time. CDR3 loop: CAYQTGTREEYF. CDR3 bases: TGTGCCTACCAAACCGGGACTAGAGAAGAGTACTTC. The chain combines TRBV30 with TRBJ2-7, with 8 bases fitting TRBD2. The CDR3 totals 12 residues. In germline, CDR1 is GTSNPN, CDR2 SVGIG (reference sequence). V lost 7 bases to trimming and J lost 11 bases; unmatched junction nucleotides: 13.

This clone was detected only a few times. This sequence joins TRBV7-9 and TRBJ1-2; 9 nucleotides line up with TRBD1. This CDR3 is 15 amino acids long. Germline CDR1 is SEHNR and CDR2 is FQNEAQ (reference sequence). With 2 bases clipped from V and 9 bases from J, the junction kept 10 bases outside the gene matches. CDR3 sequence reads: CASSLTSGQGFRYTF. The CDR3 nucleotides read TGTGCCAGCAGCTTAACTTCGGGACAGGGTTTTCGCTACACCTTC.

The chain employs TRBV5-1 and TRBJ1-1; 9 positions agree with TRBD1. From germline, CDR1 is SGHRS and CDR2 YFSETQ. Trimming removed 1 base from V and 2 bases from J; junction bases left unmatched: 6. The CDR3 is 16 amino acids. The CDR3 coding sequence is TGCGCCAGCAGCTTGTTGGTCACAGGGGGCAACACTGAAGCTTTCTTT. Its translation is CASSLLVTGGNTEAFF.